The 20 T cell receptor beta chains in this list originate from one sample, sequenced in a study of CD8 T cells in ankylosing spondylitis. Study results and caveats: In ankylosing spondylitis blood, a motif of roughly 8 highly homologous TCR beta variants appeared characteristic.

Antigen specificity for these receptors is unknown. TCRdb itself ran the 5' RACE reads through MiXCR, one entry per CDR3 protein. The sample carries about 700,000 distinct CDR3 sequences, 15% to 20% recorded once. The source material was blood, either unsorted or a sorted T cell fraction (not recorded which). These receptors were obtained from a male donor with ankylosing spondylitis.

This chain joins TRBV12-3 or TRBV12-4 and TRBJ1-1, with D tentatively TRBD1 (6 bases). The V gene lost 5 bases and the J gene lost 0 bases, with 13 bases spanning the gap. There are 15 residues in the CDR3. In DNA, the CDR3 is TGTGCCAGCAGTCTCAACAACAGGGTGAACACTGAAGCTTTCTTT. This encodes CASSLNNRVNTEAFF.

The CDR3 nucleotides are TGTGCCAGCAGCTTAAACAGGTTGGGGGAGCAGTACTTC. Translation: CASSLNRLGEQYF. V is TRBV7-9 and J is TRBJ2-7, with D tentatively TRBD1 (5 bases). Trimming removed 2 bases at V and 7 bases at J, with 12 bases between. CDR1 and CDR2 (germline): SEHNR, FQNEAQ (reference sequence). This CDR3 has 13 amino acids.

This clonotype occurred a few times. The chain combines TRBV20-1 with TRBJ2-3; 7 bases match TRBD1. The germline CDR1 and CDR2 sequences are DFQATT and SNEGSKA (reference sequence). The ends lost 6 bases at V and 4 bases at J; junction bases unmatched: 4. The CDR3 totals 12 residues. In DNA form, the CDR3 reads TGCAGTGCACAGGGGATTGCAGATACGCAGTATTTT. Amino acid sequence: CSAQGIADTQYF.

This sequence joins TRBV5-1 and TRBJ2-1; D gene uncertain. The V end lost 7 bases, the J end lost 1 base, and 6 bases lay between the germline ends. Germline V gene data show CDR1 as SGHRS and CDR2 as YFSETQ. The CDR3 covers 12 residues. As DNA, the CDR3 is TGCGCCAGCGCCTCTTCCTACAATGAGCAGTTCTTC. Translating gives CASASSYNEQFF.

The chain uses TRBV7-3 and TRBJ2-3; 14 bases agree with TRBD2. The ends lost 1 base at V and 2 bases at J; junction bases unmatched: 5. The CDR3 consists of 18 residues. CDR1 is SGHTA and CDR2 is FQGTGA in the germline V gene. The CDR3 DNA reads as TGTGCCAGCAGCTTAATAGGACTAGCGGGGGGCCCCACAGATACGCAGTATTTT. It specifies CASSLIGLAGGPTDTQYF.

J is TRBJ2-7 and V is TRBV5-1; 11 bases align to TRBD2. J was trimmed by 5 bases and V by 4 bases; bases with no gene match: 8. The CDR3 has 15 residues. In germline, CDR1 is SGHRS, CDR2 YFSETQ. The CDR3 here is CASSPLAGGFHEQYF. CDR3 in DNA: TGCGCCAGCAGCCCGCTAGCGGGGGGTTTCCACGAGCAGTACTTC.

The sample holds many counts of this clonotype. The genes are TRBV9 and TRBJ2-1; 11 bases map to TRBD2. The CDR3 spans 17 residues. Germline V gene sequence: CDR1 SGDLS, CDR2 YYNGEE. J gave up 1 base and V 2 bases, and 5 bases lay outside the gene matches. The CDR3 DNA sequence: TGTGCCAGCAGCGTCCATAGCGGGAGGGAGTCCTACAATGAGCAGTTCTTC. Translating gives CASSVHSGRESYNEQFF.

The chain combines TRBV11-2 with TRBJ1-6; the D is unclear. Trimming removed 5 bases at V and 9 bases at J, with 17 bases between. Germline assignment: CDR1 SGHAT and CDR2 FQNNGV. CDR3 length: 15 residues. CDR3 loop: CASSTPWETSSPLHF. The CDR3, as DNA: TGTGCCAGCAGCACCCCTTGGGAGACTAGTTCACCCCTCCACTTT.

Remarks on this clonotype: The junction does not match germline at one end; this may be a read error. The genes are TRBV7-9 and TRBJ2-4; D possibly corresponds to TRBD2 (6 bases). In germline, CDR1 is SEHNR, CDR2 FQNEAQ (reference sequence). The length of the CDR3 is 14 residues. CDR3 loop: CASSLALTKNIQYF. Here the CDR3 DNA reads TGTGCCAGCAGCCTAGCGTTGACCAAAAACATTCAGTACTTC.

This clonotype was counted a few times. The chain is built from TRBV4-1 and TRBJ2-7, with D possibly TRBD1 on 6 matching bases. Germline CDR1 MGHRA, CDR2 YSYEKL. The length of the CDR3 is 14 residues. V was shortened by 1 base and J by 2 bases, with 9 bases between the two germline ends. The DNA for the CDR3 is TGCGCCAGCAGCCAAGGTGGGGGCGCCTACGAGCAGTACTTC. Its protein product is CASSQGGGAYEQYF.

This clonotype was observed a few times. CDR3 nucleotide sequence: TGCGCCAGCAGCCAAGATTGGGGGCTCAGCGGGTACTTAATAACAGATACGCAGTATTTT. Protein product: CASSQDWGLSGYLITDTQYF. V and J are TRBV4-3 and TRBJ2-3, with D perhaps being TRBD1 or TRBD2 (6 bases each). Germline V CDR1 and CDR2: LGHNA, YSLEER. This CDR3 comprises 20 residues. V was cut by 0 bases and J by 3 bases, with 25 bases left in between.

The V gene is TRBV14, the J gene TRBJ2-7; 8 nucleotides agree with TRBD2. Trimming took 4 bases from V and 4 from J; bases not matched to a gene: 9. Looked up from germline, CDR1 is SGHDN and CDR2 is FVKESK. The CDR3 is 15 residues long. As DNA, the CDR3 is TGTGCCAGCAGCCCAGTGACTAGCGAGCTGTACGAGCAGTACTTC. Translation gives CASSPVTSELYEQYF.

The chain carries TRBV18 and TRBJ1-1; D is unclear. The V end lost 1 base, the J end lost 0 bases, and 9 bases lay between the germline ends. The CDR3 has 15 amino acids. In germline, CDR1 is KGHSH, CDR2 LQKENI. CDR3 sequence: CASSPRASLNTEAFF. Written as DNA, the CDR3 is TGTGCCAGCTCACCACGGGCCAGCTTGAACACTGAAGCTTTCTTT.

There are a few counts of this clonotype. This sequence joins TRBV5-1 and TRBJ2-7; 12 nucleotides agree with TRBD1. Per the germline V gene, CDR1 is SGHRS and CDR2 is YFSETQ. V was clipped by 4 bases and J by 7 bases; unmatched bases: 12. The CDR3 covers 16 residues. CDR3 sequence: CASSPAGTGGAGEQYF. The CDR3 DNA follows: TGCGCCAGCAGCCCGGCTGGGACAGGGGGCGCGGGGGAGCAGTACTTC.

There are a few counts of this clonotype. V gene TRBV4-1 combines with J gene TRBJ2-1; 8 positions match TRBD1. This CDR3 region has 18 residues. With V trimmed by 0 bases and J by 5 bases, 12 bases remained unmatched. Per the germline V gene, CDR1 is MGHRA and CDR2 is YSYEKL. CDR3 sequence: CASSQEQGAILYDNEQFF. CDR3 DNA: TGCGCCAGCAGCCAAGAGCAGGGGGCGATTCTCTACGACAATGAGCAGTTCTTC.

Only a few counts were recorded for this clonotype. The CDR3 loop reads CATSDLTGENEQFF. As DNA, the CDR3 is TGTGCCACCAGTGATTTGACAGGGGAAAATGAGCAGTTCTTC. V and J are TRBV24-1 and TRBJ2-1; TRBD1 matches 7 bases. The CDR3 is 14 amino acids. Germline V gene data show CDR1 as KGHDR and CDR2 as SFDVKD. V lost 0 bases to trimming and J lost 7 bases; unmatched junction nucleotides: 2.

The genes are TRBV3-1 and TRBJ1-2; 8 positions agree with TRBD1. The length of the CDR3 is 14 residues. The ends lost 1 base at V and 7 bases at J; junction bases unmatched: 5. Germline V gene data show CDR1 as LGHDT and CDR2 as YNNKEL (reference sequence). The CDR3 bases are TGTGCCAGCAGCCAAGTGTCAGGGGGCAGTGGCTACACCTTC. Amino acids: CASSQVSGGSGYTF.

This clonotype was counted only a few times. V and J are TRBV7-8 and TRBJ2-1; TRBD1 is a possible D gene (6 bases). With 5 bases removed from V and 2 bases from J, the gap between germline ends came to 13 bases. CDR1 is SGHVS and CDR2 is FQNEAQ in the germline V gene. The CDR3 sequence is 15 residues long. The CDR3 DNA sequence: TGTGCCAGCAGCCCGAATCAGGGGACCTACAATGAGCAGTTCTTC. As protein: CASSPNQGTYNEQFF.

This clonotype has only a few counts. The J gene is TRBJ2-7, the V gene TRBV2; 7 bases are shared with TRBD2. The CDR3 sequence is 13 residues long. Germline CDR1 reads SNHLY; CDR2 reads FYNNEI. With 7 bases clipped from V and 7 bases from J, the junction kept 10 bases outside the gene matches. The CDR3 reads CASKRGPPMEQYF. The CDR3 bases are TGTGCCAGCAAGCGGGGACCCCCTATGGAGCAGTACTTC. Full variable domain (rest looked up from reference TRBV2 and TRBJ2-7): EPEVTQTPSHQVTQMGQEVILRCVPISNHLYFYWYRQILGQKVEFLVSFYNNEISEKSEIFDDQFSVERPDGSNFTLKIRSTKLEDSAMYFCASKRGPPMEQYFGPGTRLTVT.

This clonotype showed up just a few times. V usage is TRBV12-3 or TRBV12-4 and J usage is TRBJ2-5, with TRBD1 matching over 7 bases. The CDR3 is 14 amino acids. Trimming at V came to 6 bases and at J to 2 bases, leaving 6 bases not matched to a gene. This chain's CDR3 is CASSRDSRQETQYF. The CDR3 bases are TGTGCCAGCAGCCGGGACAGCCGACAAGAGACCCAGTACTTC.